The entry below gives a single T cell receptor (beta chain) sequence along with its context. No antigen is known for it. TCRdb used MiXCR to reprocess the 5' RACE reads, holding one entry per CDR3 protein. The sample includes around 1.7 million distinct CDR3 sequences, around 33% of them seen just once. These data originate in a study of identical twins. This CDR3 contains 16 residues. Looked up from germline, CDR1 is PRHDT and CDR2 is FYEKMQ (reference sequence). Whole-study results and caveats: Modelling underestimated the level of out-of-frame TCR alpha sharing observed in monozygotic twins. Within cord blood, abundant beta clonotypes carried fewer insertions, but memory repertoires showed no such trend.

Sequencing was carried out using cord blood. The rearrangement uses TRBV13 and TRBJ2-1; 10 bases match TRBD2. Judging by the DNA end, TRBJ2-7 fits better; the J call may be wrong. This receptor was obtained from a newborn girl in good health. In nucleotides, the CDR3 is TGTGCCAGCAGCCATCTTAGCGGGGGGTCTTCCAATGAGCAGTACTTC. As protein: CASSHLSGGSSNEQYF.